This TCR beta chain originates from a study of glioma-infiltrating T cells. TCR alpha and beta CDR3 regions were amplified from RNA using iRepertoire nested multiplex PCR. MiXCR was run by TCRdb on the multiplex PCR reads, yielding one entry per CDR3 protein. This table has about 380,000 distinct CDR3 sequences, roughly two fifths appearing once. Germline CDR1 MNHNY, CDR2 SVGAGI (reference sequence). V trimming: 0 bases; J trimming: 0 bases; junction bases outside the gene matches: 5. The CDR3 spans 16 residues. This clonotype was detected many times. This receptor was obtained from a human donor with low-grade glioma or glioblastoma, undergoing nonglioma brain surgery, or in good health (not recorded which). The rearrangement uses TRBV6-6 and TRBJ2-7; 7 bases are shared with TRBD1. The sequenced sample consisted of glioma tissue, nonneoplastic brain tissue, or PBMCs (not recorded which). The CDR3 nucleotides read TGTGCCAGCAGTTACTCGAGGACAGGCCTCTCCTACGAGCAGTACTTC. This sequence encodes CASSYSRTGLSYEQYF.